Following are 29 T cell receptor beta chains from one sample sequenced in a study of T cells expressing NK-cell markers. TCRdb reprocessed the 5' RACE reads, with one entry per CDR3 protein and no DNA. Listed are about 370,000 distinct CDR3 sequences; roughly a tenth falls within the top ten. Specimen: blood T cells: a sorted CD56 or NKG2C T cell subset, CD4+ or CD8+ T cells, or bulk PBMC T cells (not recorded which). These TCRs come from a woman aged 45-65 years in good health.

The chain carries TRBV5-1 and TRBJ2-7; TCRdb calls TRBD2, which cannot be checked without DNA. From germline, CDR1 is SGHRS and CDR2 YFSETQ. This CDR3 has 17 amino acids. The CDR3 region is CASSLVGTSHLDGVQYF.

The chain links TRBV28 to TRBJ2-3; TCRdb lists TRBD2, though no DNA is available to test this call. Germline CDR1 and CDR2: MDHEN and SYDVKM. The CDR3 is 17 residues long. The CDR3: CASSLYGSSGATDTQYF.

J is TRBJ2-1 and V is TRBV4-1; as DNA is missing, the TRBD2 call by TCRdb cannot be tested. Germline CDR1 MGHRA, CDR2 YSYEKL. This CDR3 has 14 residues. CDR3 amino acids: CASKVSGSYNEQFF.

The V and J genes are TRBV12-3 or TRBV12-4 and TRBJ1-5. CDR3 size: 13 residues. The CDR3 here is CASSFGSREPQHF.

V is TRBV27 and J is TRBJ2-3; TCRdb lists TRBD2, though no DNA is available to test this call. This CDR3 has 17 amino acids. Germline values: CDR1 MNHEY, CDR2 SMNVEV (reference sequence). CDR3: CASTLIGLADRTDTQYF.

The gene calls are TRBV24-1 and TRBJ2-1; no DNA is available, so the TRBD1 call from TCRdb remains unchecked. The CDR3 spans 15 residues. Germline loops: CDR1 KGHDR, CDR2 SFDVKD. CDR3 sequence reads: CATSDRRGFDNEQFF.

The CDR3 sequence is CASSPGLAARGDTQYF. This sequence joins TRBV18 and TRBJ2-3; TCRdb's assignment of TRBD2 cannot be checked, as there is no DNA. Germline CDR1 KGHSH, CDR2 LQKENI. The CDR3 sequence is 16 residues long.

V gene TRBV18 combines with J gene TRBJ2-6; the TCRdb call, TRBD1, lacks DNA for checking. The CDR3 totals 22 residues. The germline gives CDR1 KGHSH, CDR2 LQKENI. CDR3 sequence: CASSPNILQNRGQASGANVLTF.

The chain combines TRBV11-2 with TRBJ2-1; TCRdb names TRBD2, which stays unverified in the absence of DNA. The CDR3 runs 15 residues. Per germline, CDR1 SGHAT and CDR2 FQNNGV. The CDR3 spells CASSLEGLPNNEQFF.

CDR3 protein: CASSEWGTSGNYEQYF. The chain recombines TRBV10-2 with TRBJ2-7; TCRdb indicates TRBD2, and absent DNA this call remains unverified. The CDR3 consists of 16 residues. Germline V CDR1 and CDR2: WSHSY, SAAADI.

CDR3 region: CASSWRPGANVLTF. The J gene is TRBJ2-6, the V gene TRBV5-1. The CDR3 spans 14 residues. CDR1 is SGHRS, CDR2 YFSETQ, per germline.

J is TRBJ2-1 and V is TRBV6-5; TCRdb indicates TRBD1, and absent DNA this call remains unverified. The germline V gene has CDR1 MNHEY and CDR2 SVGAGI. The CDR3 loop spans 18 amino acids. The CDR3 reads CASSYGGPNPQIYNEQFF.

The CDR3 loop reads CSVGYGSRYEQFF. The rearrangement links TRBV20-1 to TRBJ2-1; TCRdb's D call, TRBD2, is unchecked because there is no DNA. Germline CDR1 is DFQATT and CDR2 is SNEGSKA (reference sequence). The CDR3 runs to 13 residues.

This chain connects TRBV15 to TRBJ1-3. CDR3 size: 15 residues. The germline CDR1 and CDR2 sequences are LNHNV and YYDKDF (reference sequence). The CDR3 protein is CATSRVRSSGNTIYF.

This chain connects TRBV27 to TRBJ1-2; TCRdb designates TRBD1, a call that cannot be tested without DNA. Per germline, CDR1 MNHEY and CDR2 SMNVEV (reference sequence). The length of the CDR3 is 12 residues. CDR3 protein: CASRTGTYGYTF.

The gene calls are TRBV11-3 and TRBJ1-1; TCRdb designates TRBD1, a call that cannot be tested without DNA. The CDR3 runs 17 residues. Looked up from germline, CDR1 is SGHNT and CDR2 is YENEEA. CDR3 sequence: CASSLDNFARMNTEAFF.

The chain has TRBV7-6 and TRBJ2-2; TCRdb's D gene call, TRBD2, goes unchecked for lack of DNA. The germline V gene has CDR1 SGHVS and CDR2 FNYEAQ. This CDR3 comprises 19 residues. CDR3 amino acids: CASSASTSGRASNTGELFF.

This rearrangement joins TRBV7-8 to TRBJ2-4; TCRdb gives TRBD2 as the D gene, but with no DNA this cannot be confirmed. The germline CDR1 and CDR2 sequences are SGHVS and FQNEAQ. CDR3 length equals 14 residues. The CDR3 loop is CASSLKRTSNIQYF.

V gene TRBV5-1 combines with J gene TRBJ1-2. The V gene's germline CDR1 is SGHRS and CDR2 YFSETQ. There are 13 residues in the CDR3. This chain's CDR3 is CASSYEGAGGYTF.

The chain combines TRBV5-1 with TRBJ1-1; TCRdb indicates TRBD1, and absent DNA this call remains unverified. CDR1 is SGHRS, CDR2 YFSETQ, per germline. The CDR3 length is 14 residues. The CDR3 here is CASRYRDFNTEAFF.

V and J are TRBV5-1 and TRBJ2-3; TCRdb gives TRBD1 as the D gene, but with no DNA this cannot be confirmed. CDR1 and CDR2 (germline): SGHRS, YFSETQ. This CDR3 is built from 16 residues. CDR3 protein: CASKGVDAPYTDTQYF.

The chain has TRBV6-6 and TRBJ1-6; TCRdb calls TRBD1, which cannot be checked without DNA. CDR3 size: 16 residues. The germline V gene encodes CDR1 MNHNY and CDR2 SVGAGI (reference sequence). The CDR3 here is CASSGQGSSYNSPLHF.

This chain connects TRBV20-1 to TRBJ2-7; there is no DNA to check the TCRdb D call of TRBD1. Germline CDR1 is DFQATT and CDR2 is SNEGSKA (reference sequence). The length of the CDR3 is 14 residues. The CDR3 sequence: CSATRTGPTYEQYF.

This sequence joins TRBV6-2 or TRBV6-3 and TRBJ2-7; as DNA is missing, the TRBD1 call by TCRdb cannot be tested. CDR3 length: 12 residues. CDR1 and CDR2 from the germline V gene are MNHEY and SVGEGT. The CDR3 sequence: CATHQGVYEQYF.

The chain carries TRBV10-3 and TRBJ1-4; TCRdb indicates TRBD1, and absent DNA this call remains unverified. The CDR3 extends over 12 amino acids. Germline V gene sequence: CDR1 ENHRY, CDR2 SYGVKD. Here the CDR3 reads CAASSRGEKLFF.

The chain employs TRBV12-3 or TRBV12-4 and TRBJ2-7; TCRdb returns TRBD2, unconfirmable since there is no DNA. The CDR3 loop spans 16 amino acids. The chain's CDR3 is CASSPRGQAGLEEQYF.

This chain links TRBV5-1 with TRBJ2-1; there is no DNA to check the TCRdb D call of TRBD2. The germline gives CDR1 SGHRS, CDR2 YFSETQ. The CDR3 loop spans 20 amino acids. The CDR3 here is CASSFTGTSGSVGVYNEQFF.

The CDR3 loop reads CASFLTGWEQYF. This rearrangement joins TRBV21-1 to TRBJ2-7; TCRdb gives TRBD1 as the D gene, but with no DNA this cannot be confirmed. TRBV21-1 is marked as a pseudogene. CDR3 length equals 12 residues.

The chain combines TRBV30 with TRBJ2-7. The CDR3 spans 11 residues. Germline V gene lookup returns CDR1 GTSNPN and CDR2 SVGIG (reference sequence). CDR3 region: CAWKVTYEQYF.